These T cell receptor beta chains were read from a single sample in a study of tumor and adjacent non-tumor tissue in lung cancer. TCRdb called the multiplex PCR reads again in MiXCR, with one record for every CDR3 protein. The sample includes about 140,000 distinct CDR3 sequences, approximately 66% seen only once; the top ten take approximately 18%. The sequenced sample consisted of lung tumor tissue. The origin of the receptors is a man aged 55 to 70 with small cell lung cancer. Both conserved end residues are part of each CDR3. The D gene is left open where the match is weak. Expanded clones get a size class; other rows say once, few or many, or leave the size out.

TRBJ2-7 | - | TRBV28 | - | TGTGCCAGCAGGGCGCAAGGGGGGCCGAATAAGCAGCACTTC | CASRAQGGPNKQHF
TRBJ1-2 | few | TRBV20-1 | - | TGCAGTACTAGACCACAGACAGGCCCCTATGGCTACACCTTC | CSTRPQTGPYGYTF
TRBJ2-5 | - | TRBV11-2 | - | TGTGCCAGTAGGTTAGTGCGGGGTAGAGAGACCCAGCACTTC | CASRLVRGRETQHF
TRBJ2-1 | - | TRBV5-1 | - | TGCGCCAGCAGCTTGATCCCGGGTGGGGCGCCGGAGCAATTCTTC | CASSLIPGGAPEQFF
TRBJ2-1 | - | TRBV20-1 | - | TGCAGTGCTGGGACCTGGGAGGATGAACAGTTCTTC | CSAGTWEDEQFF
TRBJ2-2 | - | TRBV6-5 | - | TGTGCCAGCAGTTACTCGATCCGATTAGCTAAAACTGGGGAGCTGTTTTTT | CASSYSIRLAKTGELFF
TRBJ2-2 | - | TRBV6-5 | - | TGTACCAGCCACTCCCCGGGACTCCGAGGGGGGGAGCTGTTTTTT | CTSHSPGLRGGELFF
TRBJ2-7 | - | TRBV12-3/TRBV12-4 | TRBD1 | TGTGCCAGCAGCCCCTACACTTCCGACAGGGGGCAATACGAGCTGTACTTC | CASSPYTSDRGQYELYF
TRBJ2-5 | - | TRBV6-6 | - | TGTGCCAGCAGCCCCACCCGTCAGGGTGGGGAGACGCAGTACTTC | CASSPTRQGGETQYF
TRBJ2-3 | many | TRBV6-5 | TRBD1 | TGTGCCAGCAGTTACATATTCTACAGGGGGCGCAGAACAGATACGCAGTATTTT | CASSYIFYRGRRTDTQYF
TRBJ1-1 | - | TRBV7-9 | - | TGTGCCGGCAGCTTAGATCGTAGGAACAGGGCTGAAGCTTTCTTT | CAGSLDRRNRAEAFF
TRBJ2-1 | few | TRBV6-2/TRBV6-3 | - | TGTGCCAGCAGTTACCCGGGAAGGTGGCGGTACAATGAGCAGTTCTTC | CASSYPGRWRYNEQFF
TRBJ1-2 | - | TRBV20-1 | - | TGCAGTGCCACACCGGGGGACTGGGGGCGCCTTGATGGCTACACCTTC | CSATPGDWGRLDGYTF
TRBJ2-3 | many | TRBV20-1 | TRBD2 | TGCAGTGCTACCTCCCGGCGGGAGTTCTCAGATACGCAGTATTTT | CSATSRREFSDTQYF
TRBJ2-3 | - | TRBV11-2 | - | TGTGCTAATAGCTTAGAAGGTTGGCGCACAGATACGCAGTATTTT | CANSLEGWRTDTQYF
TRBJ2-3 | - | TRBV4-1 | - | TGCGCCAGCAGCCAAGAAAGGTGGGCCAGCCCCAGCACAGATACGCAGTATTTT | CASSQERWASPSTDTQYF
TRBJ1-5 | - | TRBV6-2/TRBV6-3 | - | TGTGCCAGCAGGGACACTAGCGGGAGGACAGATACGCAGCATTTT | CASRDTSGRTDTQHF
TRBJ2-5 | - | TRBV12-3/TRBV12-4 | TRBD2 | TGTGCCAGCAATATCAGCCGACTAGCGGGTGGGACCCAGTACTTC | CASNISRLAGGTQYF
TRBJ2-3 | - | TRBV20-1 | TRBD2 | TGCAGTGCTAGAGCTGGCATGGGGAGACTAGCGGACATTAGCACAGATACGCACTATTTT | CSARAGMGRLADISTDTHYF
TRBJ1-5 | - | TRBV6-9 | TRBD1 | TGTGCCAGCAGTTATAGGGACAGGGTTAATCAGTCCCAGCATTTT | CASSYRDRVNQSQHF
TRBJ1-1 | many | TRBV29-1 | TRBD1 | TGCAGCATCCGACAGGGGAGAAACACTGAAGCTTTCTTT | CSIRQGRNTEAFF
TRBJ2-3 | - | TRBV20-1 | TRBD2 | TGCAGTACTACAGACGGGGGGGGGGTTGAATGGCTCGGGAGCGCAGATATGCAGTATTTT | CSTTDGGGVEWLGSADMQYF
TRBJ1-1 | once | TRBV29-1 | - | TGCAACGGTATGTTCGGCCAGAACACTGAAGTTTTCTTT | CNGMFGQNTEVFF
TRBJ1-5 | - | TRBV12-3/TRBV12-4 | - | TGTGCCAGCAGCCCAGGGTTTAGCAGTCAGCCCCAGCATTTT | CASSPGFSSQPQHF
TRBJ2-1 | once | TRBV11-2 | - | TGTGTCAGCAGCTTCACTCGGGCCCGAGGAAGCGGTGAGCAGTTCTTC | CVSSFTRARGSGEQFF
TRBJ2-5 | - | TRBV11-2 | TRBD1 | TGTGCCAGCAGGCAGGACAGGGGATCTTTAGAGACCAAGTACTTC | CASRQDRGSLETKYF
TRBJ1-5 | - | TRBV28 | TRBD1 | TGTGCCAGCAGACAGGGGGAAGTCTATAGCAATCAGCCCCAGCATTTT | CASRQGEVYSNQPQHF
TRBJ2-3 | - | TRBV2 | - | TGTGCCAGCAGTGAAGACCCGGGGGCTCCTAGCACAGATACGCAGTATTTT | CASSEDPGAPSTDTQYF
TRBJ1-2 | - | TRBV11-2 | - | TGTGCCAGCAGCTTAGATATGGGGGATGGCTACACCTTC | CASSLDMGDGYTF
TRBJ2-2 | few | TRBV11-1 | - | TGTGCCAGCAGCTTACGGCTGGCCGGTGAGCTGCTTTTT | CASSLRLAGELLF
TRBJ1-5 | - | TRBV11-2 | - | TGTGCCAGCGCCCTGACTCAGAATCGGCCCCAGCATTTT | CASALTQNRPQHF